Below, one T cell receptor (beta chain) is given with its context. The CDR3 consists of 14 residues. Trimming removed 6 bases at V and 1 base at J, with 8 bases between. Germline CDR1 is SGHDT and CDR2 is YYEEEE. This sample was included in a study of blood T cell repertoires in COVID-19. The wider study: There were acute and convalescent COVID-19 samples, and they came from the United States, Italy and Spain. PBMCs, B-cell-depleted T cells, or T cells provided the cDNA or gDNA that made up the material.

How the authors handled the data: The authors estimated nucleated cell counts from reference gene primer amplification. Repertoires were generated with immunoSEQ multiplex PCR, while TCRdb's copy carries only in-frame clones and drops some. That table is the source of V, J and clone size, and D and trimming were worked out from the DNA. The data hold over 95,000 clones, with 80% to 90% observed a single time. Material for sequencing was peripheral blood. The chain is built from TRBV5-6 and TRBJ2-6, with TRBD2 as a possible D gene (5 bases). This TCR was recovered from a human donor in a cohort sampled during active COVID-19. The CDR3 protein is CASIRGSGANVLTF. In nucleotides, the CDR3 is TGTGCCAGCATCCGGGGTTCTGGGGCCAACGTCCTGACTTTC.